This T cell receptor beta chain appears in the sequencing data of a study of CD8+ T cells in alopecia areata. About the research overall: At a dose of 5 to 10 mg twice daily, oral tofacitinib was given to treated patients.

Sorted populations comprised CD4+ and CD8+ T cells obtained from PBMCs. Sequencing relied on a cDNA template that was reverse transcribed from extracted RNA. Clones were sequenced by immunoSEQ multiplex PCR, and TCRdb holds only the in-frame ones, with some missing. In the table there are some 56,000 clones, 90% to 97% of which are singletons. V lost 5 bases, J lost 4 bases, and 5 bases stayed unmatched. The CDR3 consists of 15 residues. Germline V CDR1 and CDR2: LNHNV, YYDKDF (reference sequence). This receptor was identified in a human donor with alopecia areata. The chain carries TRBV15 and TRBJ1-5, with 10 bases that match TRBD1. This specimen consisted of CD8+ T cells sorted from blood, obtained at week 0. The CDR3 region is CATSWDRGRNQPQHF. The CDR3 bases are TGTGCCACCAGCTGGGACAGGGGACGTAATCAGCCCCAGCATTTT.